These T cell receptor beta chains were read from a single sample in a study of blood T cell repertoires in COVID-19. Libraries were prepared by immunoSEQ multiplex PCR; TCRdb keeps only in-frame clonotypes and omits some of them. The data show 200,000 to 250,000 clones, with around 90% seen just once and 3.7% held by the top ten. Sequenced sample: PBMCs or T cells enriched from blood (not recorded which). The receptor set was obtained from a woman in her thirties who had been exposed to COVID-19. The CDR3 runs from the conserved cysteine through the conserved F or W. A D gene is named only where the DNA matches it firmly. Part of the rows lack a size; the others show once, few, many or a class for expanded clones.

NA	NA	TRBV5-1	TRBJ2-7	CASSWPRGPQYF	TGCGCCAGCAGCTGGCCCAGGGGCCCGCAGTACTTC
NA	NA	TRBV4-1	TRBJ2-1	CASSQDRNEQFF	TGCGCCAGCAGCCAAGACAGAAATGAGCAGTTCTTC
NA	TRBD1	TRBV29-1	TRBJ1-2	CSVFDRGTKGYTF	TGCAGCGTTTTTGACAGGGGGACGAAGGGCTACACCTTC
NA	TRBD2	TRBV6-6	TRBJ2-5	CASSLSGLALETQYF	TGTGCCAGCAGTTTATCGGGACTAGCGTTGGAGACCCAGTACTTC
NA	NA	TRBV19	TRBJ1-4	CASSYRAARTNEKLFF	TGTGCCAGTAGTTACAGGGCAGCCAGGACTAATGAAAAACTGTTTTTT
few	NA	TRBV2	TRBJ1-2	CASRANGGGYTF	TGTGCCAGCAGAGCGAACGGAGGAGGCTACACCTTC
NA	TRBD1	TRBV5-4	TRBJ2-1	CASSNPHPGGAKSEQFF	TGTGCCAGCAGCAACCCCCATCCAGGGGGCGCGAAGTCTGAGCAGTTCTTC
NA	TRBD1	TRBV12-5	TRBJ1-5	CASGLVGQGASNQPQHF	TGTGCTAGTGGTTTGGTAGGCCAGGGGGCGAGCAATCAGCCCCAGCATTTT
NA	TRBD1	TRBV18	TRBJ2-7	CASSPATGVNEQYF	TGTGCCAGCTCACCGGCCACAGGGGTCAACGAGCAGTACTTC
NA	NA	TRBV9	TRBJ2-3	CASSQADLITTDTQYF	TGTGCCAGCAGCCAAGCGGACCTGATAACCACAGATACGCAGTATTTT
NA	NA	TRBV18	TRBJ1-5	CASSIGNNQPQHF	TGTGCCAGCTCAATCGGTAACAATCAGCCCCAGCATTTT
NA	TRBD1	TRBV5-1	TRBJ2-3	CASSSSPGQVLDTQYF	TGCGCCAGCAGCTCCAGTCCGGGACAGGTTTTAGATACGCAGTATTTT
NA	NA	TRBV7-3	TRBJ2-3	CASSLTGHSTDTQYF	TGTGCCAGCAGCTTAACGGGACATAGCACAGATACGCAGTATTTT
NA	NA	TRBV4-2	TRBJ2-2	CASSQFLAVNTGELFF	TGTGCCAGCAGCCAATTTTTGGCTGTGAACACCGGGGAGCTGTTTTTT
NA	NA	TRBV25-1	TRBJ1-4	CASSASLGVREKLFF	TGTGCCAGCAGTGCCTCGCTAGGGGTTCGTGAAAAACTGTTTTTT
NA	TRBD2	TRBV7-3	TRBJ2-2	CASSFLGGEAGELFF	TGTGCCAGCAGCTTCCTCGGGGGGGAGGCCGGGGAGCTGTTTTTT
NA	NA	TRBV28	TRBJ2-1	CASSYRTYNEQFF	TGTGCCAGCAGTTACAGAACCTACAATGAGCAGTTCTTC
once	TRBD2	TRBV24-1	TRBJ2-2	CATSDTPGTSVITGELFF	TGTGCCACCAGTGACACCCCTGGGACTAGCGTGATCACCGGGGAGCTGTTTTTT
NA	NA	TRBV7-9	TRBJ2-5	CASSLTGRLGETQYF	TGTGCCAGCAGCTTGACAGGGAGGTTGGGAGAGACCCAGTACTTC
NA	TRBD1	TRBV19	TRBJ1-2	CASSIGSRGKYGYTF	TGTGCCAGTAGTATAGGGTCCAGGGGGAAGTATGGCTACACCTTC
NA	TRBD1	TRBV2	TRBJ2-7	CASSEVGGQNEQYF	TGTGCCAGCAGTGAAGTAGGGGGCCAGAACGAGCAGTACTTC
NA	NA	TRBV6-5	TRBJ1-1	CASTSGWAEAFF	TGTGCCAGCACTTCCGGGTGGGCTGAAGCTTTCTTT
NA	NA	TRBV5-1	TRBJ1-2	CASSSQTTTQGGYTF	TGCGCCAGCAGCTCCCAGACGACAACGCAGGGTGGCTACACCTTC
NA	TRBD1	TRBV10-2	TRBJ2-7	CASADRVTYEQYF	TGCGCCAGCGCGGACAGGGTAACCTACGAGCAGTACTTC
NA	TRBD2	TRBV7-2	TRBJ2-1	CASSWGTSGSGEQFF	TGTGCCAGCAGCTGGGGGACTAGCGGGAGTGGTGAGCAGTTCTTC
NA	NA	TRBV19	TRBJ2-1	CASSPGGPHEQFF	TGTGCCAGTAGTCCCGGAGGGCCCCATGAGCAGTTCTTC
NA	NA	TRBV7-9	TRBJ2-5	CASSLTLREETQYF	TGTGCCAGCAGCTTAACATTGAGGGAAGAGACCCAGTACTTC
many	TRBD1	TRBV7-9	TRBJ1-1	CASSVSGGGTEAFF	TGTGCCAGCAGCGTATCAGGGGGAGGCACTGAAGCTTTCTTT
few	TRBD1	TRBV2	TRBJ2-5	CASSDRDRVGQTQYF	TGTGCCAGCAGTGATAGGGACAGGGTGGGTCAGACCCAGTACTTC
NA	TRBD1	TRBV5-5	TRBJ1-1	CASRPQIFGQDEAFF	TGTGCCAGCAGACCCCAGATTTTTGGACAGGATGAAGCTTTCTTT
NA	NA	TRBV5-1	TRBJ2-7	CASSLGQSTTYEQYF	TGCGCCAGCAGCTTAGGACAGTCAACCACCTACGAGCAGTACTTC
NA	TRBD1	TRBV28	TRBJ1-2	CASHDRGNYGYTF	TGTGCCAGCCACGACAGGGGTAACTATGGCTACACCTTC
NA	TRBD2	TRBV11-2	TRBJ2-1	CASSLGLAGGNEQFF	TGTGCCAGCAGCTTAGGCCTAGCGGGAGGTAATGAGCAGTTCTTC
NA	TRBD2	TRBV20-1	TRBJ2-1	CSASAPRRAAGGYNEQFF	TGCAGTGCTAGTGCCCCCAGAAGGGCAGCGGGGGGTTACAATGAGCAGTTCTTC
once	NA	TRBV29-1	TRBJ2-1	CSVTTGSFSYNEQFF	TGCAGCGTAACGACAGGATCCTTCTCCTACAATGAGCAGTTCTTC
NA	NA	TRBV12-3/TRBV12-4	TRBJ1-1	CASSYGPGDEAFF	TGTGCCAGCAGTTATGGACCGGGGGATGAAGCTTTCTTT